Listed here is a single T cell receptor (beta chain). As yet, its antigen is unknown. This entry belongs to a study of T cell responses to AZD1222 COVID-19 vaccine. V lost 1 base, J lost 0 bases, and 12 bases lay in between. This CDR3 is 16 amino acids long. CDR1 and CDR2 from the germline V gene are LGHDT and YNNKEL (reference sequence). General study points: No day 14 peak samples; only post-peak repertoires were characterized. Targeting of unmutated variant regions was reportedly seen in nearly half of spike-specific TCRs.

Only in-frame clones appear in the TCRdb table, and some are missing; sequencing was by immunoSEQ multiplex PCR. The table lists approximately 110,000 clones, about nine tenths of them singletons. Sequences were derived from peripheral blood, sampled on day 0 of AZD1222 vaccination. This sequence joins TRBV3-1 (or the pseudogene TRBV3-2) and TRBJ1-2; D is unclear. The TCR comes from an adult in good health. CDR3 nucleotide sequence: TGTGCCAGCAGCCAAGGATTCGGACGGACTAACTATGGCTACACCTTC. It specifies CASSQGFGRTNYGYTF.